Shown below are 24 T cell receptor beta chains from a single sample sequenced in a study of shared clonotypes between healthy human individuals. The table came from immunoSEQ multiplex PCR; TCRdb's copy has only in-frame clones and leaves some out. The data hold roughly 500,000 clones, with roughly 78% observed a single time. Sample: PBMCs. These receptors were taken from a woman in her forties in good health. Some clones in this sample may be carry-over from other donors' samples.

The J gene is TRBJ2-3, the V gene TRBV5-4, with 10 bases matching TRBD2. The germline V gene has CDR1 SGHNT and CDR2 YYREEE (reference sequence). Unmatched junction bases numbered 12, after V lost 4 bases and J lost 7 bases. CDR3 length: 16 residues. The CDR3 sequence: CASSLPLAGSINTQYF. The DNA for the CDR3 is TGTGCCAGCAGCCTCCCACTAGCGGGGTCAATAAATACGCAGTATTTT. The entire variable domain, with the rest obtained from reference TRBV5-4 and TRBJ2-3, is as follows: ETGVTQSPTHLIKTRGQQVTLRCSSQSGHNTVSWYQQALGQGPQFIFQYYREEENGRGNFPPRFSGLQFPNYSSELNVNALELDDSALYLCASSLPLAGSINTQYFGPGTRLTVL.

The chain links TRBV6-5 to TRBJ2-3; D is unresolved. Per germline, CDR1 MNHEY and CDR2 SVGAGI. The germline V and J ends were trimmed by 2 bases and 2 bases, with 5 bases remaining between them. The CDR3 runs to 13 residues. The DNA of the CDR3 is TGTGCCAGCAGTTACGGGAACACAGATACGCAGTATTTT. As protein: CASSYGNTDTQYF.

The rearrangement links TRBV27 to TRBJ2-5; the D gene is possibly TRBD1 (5 bases). The germline gives CDR1 MNHEY, CDR2 SMNVEV (reference sequence). This CDR3 is built from 14 residues. Trimming pared 5 bases from V and 4 bases from J, leaving 14 bases between. In DNA form, the CDR3 reads TGTGCCAGCAGTCCCTCTAGGGGTTCAGAGACCCAGTACTTC. Encoded protein: CASSPSRGSETQYF.

This clone was observed a few times. The chain combines TRBV5-4 with TRBJ1-5; D gene ambiguous. Trimming removed 2 bases at V and 2 bases at J, with 11 bases between. Germline V gives CDR1 SGHNT, CDR2 YYREEE (reference sequence). The CDR3 runs 15 residues. The CDR3 DNA reads as TGTGCCAGCAGCTTTTGGGGTTCTGGCAATCAGCCCCAGCATTTT. This encodes CASSFWGSGNQPQHF.

This sequence joins TRBV7-8 and TRBJ1-2; TRBD1 might be the D (5 bases). The V gene's germline CDR1 is SGHVS and CDR2 FQNEAQ. Trimming removed 2 bases at V and 0 bases at J, with 16 bases between. This CDR3 region has 17 residues. The CDR3 here is CASSLFSGGRPNYGYTF. CDR3 coding DNA: TGTGCCAGCAGCTTATTCTCGGGGGGTCGACCTAACTATGGCTACACCTTC.

V usage is TRBV29-1 and J usage is TRBJ2-7; TRBD1 is a possible D gene (5 bases). CDR1 and CDR2 (germline): SQVTM, ANQGSEA. V was pared by 6 bases and J by 6 bases, with 18 bases between. This CDR3 has 13 residues. The CDR3 nucleotides are TGCAGCGTATCCAGGGAAAGCAATTCCGAGCAGTACTTC. Protein: CSVSRESNSEQYF.

This chain joins TRBV18 and TRBJ2-7; tentatively, D is TRBD2 (5 bases). Trimming shortened V by 0 bases and J by 6 bases, and 12 bases separated the two germline ends. The CDR3 consists of 14 residues. Germline CDR1 is KGHSH and CDR2 is LQKENI. The CDR3 DNA reads TGTGCCAGCTCACCACCAAATTCCGGAGGCGAGCAGTACTTC. This sequence encodes CASSPPNSGGEQYF.

V usage is TRBV2 and J usage is TRBJ2-4; no clear D gene. Germline-derived CDR1 and CDR2 are SNHLY and FYNNEI. V lost 7 bases and J 9 bases, leaving 16 bases between the germline ends. This CDR3 has 13 residues. CDR3 residues: CASTSEGRGIQYF. The CDR3 region has the DNA TGTGCCAGCACCTCCGAAGGTCGTGGCATTCAGTACTTC. The entire variable domain, with the rest obtained from reference TRBV2 and TRBJ2-4, is as follows: EPEVTQTPSHQVTQMGQEVILRCVPISNHLYFYWYRQILGQKVEFLVSFYNNEISEKSEIFDDQFSVERPDGSNFTLKIRSTKLEDSAMYFCASTSEGRGIQYFGAGTRLSVL.

In regard to this clone: It may be a read error: a sequence one base away is much more abundant. The J gene is TRBJ2-7, the V gene TRBV7-3; 12 nucleotides align to TRBD2. The CDR3 length is 15 residues. V lost 5 bases, J lost 3 bases, and 5 bases stayed unmatched. Germline V gene lookup returns CDR1 SGHTA and CDR2 FQGTGA. The CDR3 loop reads CASSPLAGGRYEQYF. The CDR3 region has the DNA TGTGCCAGCAGCCCACTAGCGGGAGGTCGCTACGAGCAGTACTTC.

The chain employs TRBV28 and TRBJ1-1, with 7 bases identical to TRBD1. CDR3 size: 14 residues. The junction had 11 bases not matched to a gene; V was cut back by 6 bases and J by 7 bases. The germline V gene encodes CDR1 MDHEN and CDR2 SYDVKM. The CDR3 region is CASRESGGSGEAFF. The CDR3 DNA is TGTGCCAGCAGGGAATCAGGGGGGAGCGGTGAAGCTTTCTTT.

J is TRBJ2-7 and V is TRBV6-6, with D tentatively TRBD1 (5 bases). Germline assignment: CDR1 MNHNY and CDR2 SVGAGI (reference sequence). The CDR3 spans 14 residues. Trimming took 6 bases from V and 0 from J, leaving 12 bases between them. The CDR3: CASSRDSNSYEQYF. In DNA form, the CDR3 reads TGTGCCAGCAGCCGAGACAGTAACTCCTACGAGCAGTACTTC.

CDR3 region: CASSQDSAGVETQYF. In DNA form, the CDR3 reads TGCGCCAGCAGCCAAGATTCGGCAGGGGTTGAGACCCAGTACTTC. V and J are TRBV4-3 and TRBJ2-5; the D gene is possibly TRBD1 (6 bases). This CDR3 is built from 15 residues. Germline assignment: CDR1 LGHNA and CDR2 YSLEER. The germline V and J ends were trimmed by 0 bases and 5 bases, with 13 bases remaining between them.

This chain joins TRBV6-5 and TRBJ2-7, with a weak D call TRBD2 (5 bases). Germline values: CDR1 MNHEY, CDR2 SVGAGI. With 0 bases removed from V and 6 bases from J, the gap between germline ends came to 9 bases. The CDR3 sequence is 13 residues long. CDR3 loop: CASSYSEGREQYF. CDR3 DNA: TGTGCCAGCAGTTACTCAGAGGGCCGCGAGCAGTACTTC.

The chain joins TRBV5-1 to TRBJ1-4; no firm D call. The CDR3 sequence is 15 residues long. CDR1 is SGHRS and CDR2 is YFSETQ in the germline V gene. The V end was cut by 2 bases, the J end by 8 bases, with 16 bases between. The CDR3 DNA reads TGCGCCAGCAGCTTAACCGGAACATTAGGGGAAAAACTGTTTTTT. As protein: CASSLTGTLGEKLFF.

This clone was counted once. The chain links TRBV5-1 to TRBJ2-1; D gene unclear. Deletions cut 0 bases from V and 0 bases from J, with 4 bases between. This CDR3 is 14 amino acids long. Germline CDR1 and CDR2: SGHRS and YFSETQ. DNA for the CDR3: TGCGCCAGCAGCTTGGAAACCTCCTACAATGAGCAGTTCTTC. Encoded protein: CASSLETSYNEQFF.

The rearrangement uses TRBV18 and TRBJ1-5; 11 nucleotides line up with TRBD1. Germline V lookup: CDR1 KGHSH, CDR2 LQKENI. With V trimmed by 4 bases and J by 4 bases, 3 bases remained unmatched. CDR3 length equals 15 residues. The chain's CDR3 is CASSRTGGANQPQHF. The CDR3 DNA reads TGTGCCAGCTCACGGACAGGGGGCGCGAATCAGCCCCAGCATTTT.

V is TRBV6-5 and J is TRBJ2-4; D call uncertain. V gave up 7 bases and J gave up 7 bases, with 14 bases separating them. CDR1 and CDR2 (germline): MNHEY, SVGAGI. The CDR3 covers 13 residues. The CDR3 reads CASTPEFGNIQYF. In DNA, the CDR3 is TGTGCCAGCACTCCCGAGTTCGGGAACATTCAGTACTTC.

V is TRBV28 and J is TRBJ1-3, with 7 bases lining up with TRBD1. The V gene's germline CDR1 is MDHEN and CDR2 SYDVKM. This CDR3 is 15 amino acids long. Trimming took 4 bases from V and 4 from J; bases not matched to a gene: 7. DNA for the CDR3: TGTGCCAGCAGTTCCTCAGGGGGAAGGGGAAACACCATATATTTT. Protein: CASSSSGGRGNTIYF. The whole variable domain, remainder taken from reference TRBV28 and TRBJ1-3, is DVKVTQSSRYLVKRTGEKVFLECVQDMDHENMFWYRQDPGLGLRLIYFSYDVKMKEKGDIPEGYSVSREKKERFSLILESASTNQTSMYLCASSSSGGRGNTIYFGEGSWLTVV.

The rearrangement links TRBV6-5 to TRBJ2-5; possibly TRBD1 or TRBD2 for D (5 bases each). The V and J ends lost 2 bases and 0 bases respectively, with 7 bases between them. Germline V gene sequence: CDR1 MNHEY, CDR2 SVGAGI. This CDR3 region has 14 residues. CDR3 amino acids: CASSYVGDQETQYF. CDR3 nucleotide sequence: TGTGCCAGCAGTTACGTGGGGGACCAAGAGACCCAGTACTTC.

This clone was counted a single time. V and J are TRBV2 and TRBJ2-2; 10 bases fit TRBD2. CDR1 and CDR2 from the germline V gene are SNHLY and FYNNEI. This CDR3 comprises 15 residues. V dropped 4 bases and J dropped 4; count of bases not matched to a gene: 3. CDR3 region: CASSVLAGSTGELFF. The DNA of the CDR3 is TGTGCCAGCAGTGTACTAGCGGGATCCACCGGGGAGCTGTTTTTT.

V usage is TRBV5-1 and J usage is TRBJ2-1, with D possibly TRBD1 on 5 matching bases. This CDR3 comprises 14 residues. Between the trimmed V and J ends, which lost 4 bases and 7 bases, there was a span of 15 bases. Germline lookup yields CDR1 SGHRS and CDR2 YFSETQ. This CDR3 is CASSAGRTLNEQFF. The CDR3 DNA reads as TGCGCCAGCAGCGCCGGTAGGACACTTAATGAGCAGTTCTTC.

The J gene is TRBJ2-1, the V gene TRBV7-9; no reliable D call. V gave up 5 bases and J gave up 4 bases, with 12 bases separating them. The CDR3 has 14 amino acids. CDR1 and CDR2 from the germline V gene are SEHNR and FQNEAQ (reference sequence). The CDR3 DNA follows: TGTGCCAGCAGCCTCCCCGGTGGGTACAATGAGCAGTTCTTC. Translation: CASSLPGGYNEQFF.

This clone has at least ten counts. Within the sample, other DNA sequences also encode this same CDR3. The chain employs TRBV6-6 and TRBJ1-5; D gene ambiguous. Germline lookup yields CDR1 MNHNY and CDR2 SVGAGI (reference sequence). This CDR3 contains 13 residues. Trimming stripped 8 bases from V and 0 bases from J, with 8 bases between. The CDR3 reads CASRPNSNQPQHF. CDR3 coding DNA: TGTGCCAGCCGACCCAATAGCAATCAGCCCCAGCATTTT.

This rearrangement joins TRBV30 to TRBJ2-5; 15 bases line up with TRBD2. Germline V lookup: CDR1 GTSNPN, CDR2 SVGIG (reference sequence). The ends lost 2 bases at V and 1 base at J; junction bases unmatched: 8. CDR3 length: 18 residues. The CDR3 DNA is TGTGCCTGGAGTCAAGTAGGGACTAGCGGGAGGATCCAAGAGACCCAGTACTTC. Translated: CAWSQVGTSGRIQETQYF.